Presented here are 8 T cell receptor beta chains from one specimen sequenced in a study of technical replicates of blood from several donors (dated by TCRdb to about 2017). Library preparation used the immunoSEQ multiplex PCR assay. Entries here come from immuneACCESS through TCRdb and include only in-frame sequences with V and J called. Some clones fail to appear in such tables; in the studies checked, an unresolved V gene covers under half of the shortfall, and the cause of the remainder is unknown. Counted in this sample were tens of thousands of clones; around 96% of them appeared once. The ten largest clones capture about 0.25% of the sample. The material sequenced was T cells isolated from PBMCs. Every receptor here comes from a human donor in good health.

The chain links TRBV4-1 to TRBJ2-7; possible D gene TRBD1, 6 bases. Trimming removed 0 bases at V and 3 bases at J, with 12 bases between. Germline lookup yields CDR1 MGHRA and CDR2 YSYEKL. The CDR3 totals 15 residues. The CDR3 loop reads CASSQDLQGIYEQYF. The CDR3 nucleotides are TGCGCCAGCAGCCAAGATCTACAGGGTATCTACGAGCAGTACTTC.

This clone was recorded once. The chain couples TRBV6-6 to TRBJ1-2; 7 bases map to TRBD1. The CDR3 covers 15 residues. CDR1 MNHNY and CDR2 SVGAGI come from the germline V gene (reference sequence). Trimming at V came to 4 bases and at J to 2 bases, leaving 7 bases not matched to a gene. CDR3 nucleotide sequence: TGTGCCAGCAGTTCCCCGGGACAGACGAACTATGGCTACACCTTC. Encoded protein: CASSSPGQTNYGYTF.

The V call is TRBV5-1, the J call TRBJ2-2; possibly TRBD2 for D (6 bases). The germline CDR1 and CDR2 sequences are SGHRS and YFSETQ. This CDR3 contains 17 residues. The V gene lost 0 bases and the J gene lost 0 bases, with 12 bases spanning the gap. Here the CDR3 reads CASSLGSGQANTGELFF. The CDR3 DNA reads TGCGCCAGCAGCTTGGGTAGCGGCCAAGCGAACACCGGGGAGCTGTTTTTT. Full variable domain (rest looked up from reference TRBV5-1 and TRBJ2-2): KAGVTQTPRYLIKTRGQQVTLSCSPISGHRSVSWYQQTPGQGLQFLFEYFSETQRNKGNFPGRFSGRQFSNSRSEMNVSTLELGDSALYLCASSLGSGQANTGELFFGEGSRLTVL.

The chain recombines TRBV20-1 with TRBJ2-3; D possibly corresponds to TRBD2 (6 bases). V was trimmed by 8 bases and J by 14 bases, leaving 20 bases between them. This CDR3 has 11 amino acids. Germline V gene lookup returns CDR1 DFQATT and CDR2 SNEGSKA (reference sequence). CDR3 DNA sequence: TGCAGTATCATACCGGGACTCGCGCTGTATTTT. It yields the protein CSIIPGLALYF.

The chain combines TRBV7-9 with TRBJ2-7, with D hard to call. CDR1 is SEHNR, CDR2 FQNEAQ, per germline (reference sequence). The CDR3 consists of 14 residues. V was clipped by 1 base and J by 3 bases, with 10 bases between them. CDR3 protein: CASSLDATVYEQYF. The CDR3 coding sequence is TGTGCCAGCAGCTTAGACGCTACAGTCTACGAGCAGTACTTC.

V and J are TRBV19 and TRBJ1-5; D unresolved. The CDR3 has 15 residues. Germline values: CDR1 LNHDA, CDR2 SQIVND (reference sequence). The V and J ends lost 0 bases and 3 bases respectively, with 9 bases between them. In nucleotides, the CDR3 is TGTGCCAGTAGTATAGAACGGTCCTTCAATCAGCCCCAGCATTTT. Protein product: CASSIERSFNQPQHF.

V gene TRBV4-1 combines with J gene TRBJ1-1, with TRBD1 matching 10 bases. Germline values: CDR1 MGHRA, CDR2 YSYEKL. The CDR3 loop spans 15 amino acids. V was pared by 2 bases and J by 6 bases, with 6 bases of the junction left unmatched. The CDR3 sequence is CASSQRDRGVAEAFF. The CDR3 DNA is TGCGCCAGCAGCCAAAGGGACAGGGGAGTCGCTGAAGCTTTCTTT.

The CDR3 protein is CASSQDLLAGGAGNEQFF. In DNA, the CDR3 is TGTGCCAGCAGCCAAGATTTACTAGCGGGAGGGGCGGGCAATGAGCAGTTCTTC. J is TRBJ2-1 and V is TRBV4-2; 13 nucleotides agree with TRBD2. This CDR3 is 18 amino acids long. Losses at the gene ends were 0 bases for V and 6 bases for J; bases not matched to a gene: 8. Germline values: CDR1 LGHNA, CDR2 YNFKEQ.